The 15 T cell receptor beta chains given below trace back to one sample, sequenced in a study of T cell responses to AZD1222 COVID-19 vaccine (dated by TCRdb to the early 2020s). Receptors were amplified or captured by the immunoSEQ multiplex PCR assay. Not all clones reach the TCRdb copy of this immuneACCESS table, which keeps in-frame sequences only. Checked studies attribute under half of the gap to unresolved V genes and leave the rest unexplained. Within this sample are fewer than 100,000 clones, with roughly 90% of them counted one time only. Roughly 15% of the sample lies in the top ten. The sample's time point label, decoded: about 28 days (+/-7) after the second vaccine dose. The source material was peripheral blood, sampled 28 days after the second AZD1222 dose. All receptors derive from an adult who received the AZD1222 COVID-19 vaccine.

V usage is TRBV28 and J usage is TRBJ1-4; 11 positions agree with TRBD1. The germline CDR1 and CDR2 sequences are MDHEN and SYDVKM. Trimming removed 6 bases from V and 10 bases from J; junction bases left unmatched: 7. This CDR3 has 14 residues. The CDR3 region is CASSHGQGAGKLFF. CDR3 DNA sequence: TGTGCCAGCAGCCACGGACAGGGGGCGGGAAAACTGTTTTTT.

This clone was counted a few times. No DNA is shown, since the ends of the CDR3 on it are uncertain; the CDR3 is the one TCRdb lists. The rearrangement links TRBV11-2 to TRBJ1-1; no DNA check was done on the table's D call, TRBD1. The CDR3 is made up of 12 amino acids, end residues included. Germline CDR1 SGHAT, CDR2 FQNNGV. The CDR3 loop is CASSFAQGSTFF.

This chain joins TRBV5-4 and TRBJ2-2; 8 bases match TRBD2. Germline values: CDR1 SGHNT, CDR2 YYREEE (reference sequence). CDR3 size: 15 residues. Trimming removed 8 bases from V and 0 bases from J; junction bases left unmatched: 6. The CDR3 coding sequence is TGTGCCAGTCGTCCGGGACTAGCGAACACCGGGGAGCTGTTTTTT. Translating it yields CASRPGLANTGELFF.

The CDR3 here is CASSLGENTEAFF. In DNA form, the CDR3 reads TGTGCCAGCAGCTTAGGGGAGAACACTGAAGCTTTCTTT. This sequence joins TRBV7-6 and TRBJ1-1, with no clear D. This CDR3 spans 13 amino acids. CDR1 is SGHVS and CDR2 is FNYEAQ in the germline V gene. V lost 1 base and J lost 1, with 4 bases in between.

The V and J genes are TRBV3-1 (or the pseudogene TRBV3-2) and TRBJ2-1, with D unclear. V was pared by 10 bases and J by 1 base, with 17 bases between. CDR3 length: 15 residues. Germline CDR1 is LGHDT and CDR2 is YNNKEL (reference sequence). This CDR3 is CAISAAWGSYNEQFF. CDR3 DNA sequence: TGTGCCATTTCCGCCGCTTGGGGATCCTACAATGAGCAGTTCTTC.

The chain has TRBV12-3 or TRBV12-4 and TRBJ1-2; 7 nucleotides align to TRBD1. Trimming removed 5 bases from V and 4 bases from J; junction bases left unmatched: 4. The CDR3 extends over 13 amino acids. The CDR3 is CASSPRTGYGYTF. For the CDR3, the DNA is TGTGCCAGCAGTCCAAGGACAGGCTATGGCTACACCTTC.

The rearrangement joins TRBV6-1 to TRBJ2-6; D is ambiguous. Germline V gives CDR1 MNHNS, CDR2 SASEGT. This CDR3 spans 16 amino acids. Trimming pared 4 bases from V and 0 bases from J, leaving 10 bases between. CDR3 nucleotide sequence: TGTGCCAGCAGTGGTACGAAGGGCTCTGGGGCCAACGTCCTGACTTTC. This translates into CASSGTKGSGANVLTF.

V usage is TRBV6-5 and J usage is TRBJ1-2, with TRBD1 matching over 7 bases. The length of the CDR3 is 15 residues. V dropped 2 bases and J dropped 4; count of bases not matched to a gene: 7. CDR1 and CDR2 (germline): MNHEY, SVGAGI. The CDR3 spells CASSYDGTASYGYTF. CDR3 DNA: TGTGCCAGCAGTTACGACGGGACAGCCTCCTATGGCTACACCTTC.

The rearrangement joins TRBV19 to TRBJ1-6, with D uncertain. Germline V gene data show CDR1 as LNHDA and CDR2 as SQIVND (reference sequence). The CDR3 runs to 14 residues. The V end lost 7 bases, the J end lost 2 bases, and 9 bases lay between the germline ends. The CDR3 bases are TGTGCCAGTAATGGAGATACCTATAATTCACCCCTCCACTTT. Residues: CASNGDTYNSPLHF.

This chain links TRBV6-5 with TRBJ2-3; D is perhaps TRBD2 (6 bases). V lost 4 bases, J lost 2 bases, and 13 bases lay in between. The CDR3 covers 15 residues. Germline loops: CDR1 MNHEY, CDR2 SVGAGI. The DNA for the CDR3 is TGTGCCAGCAGTTCAGGCGGGATACCCACAGATACGCAGTATTTT. Amino acid sequence: CASSSGGIPTDTQYF.

This clone was found once. V and J are TRBV7-8 and TRBJ1-2; D is uncertain. Germline V gene sequence: CDR1 SGHVS, CDR2 FQNEAQ. The CDR3 is 16 residues long. V was shortened by 3 bases and J by 9 bases, with 23 bases between the two germline ends. The CDR3 spells CASSFVGRVNPSSYTF. The CDR3 DNA reads as TGTGCCAGCAGCTTCGTAGGGAGGGTGAATCCCTCAAGCTACACCTTC.

V usage is TRBV21-1 and J usage is TRBJ2-4; the table's D call of TRBD1 was not tested on the DNA. TRBV21-1 is flagged as a pseudogene. The length of the CDR3 is 17 residues. The CDR3 reads CASSNRGEDRGTVIQYF. CDR3 sequence (DNA): TGTGCCAGCAGCAACAGGGGAGAGGACAGGGGGACCGTAATTCAGTACTTC.

This rearrangement joins TRBV28 to TRBJ2-7, with 12 bases matching TRBD1. Germline CDR1 is MDHEN and CDR2 is SYDVKM. Losses at the gene ends were 4 bases for V and 7 bases for J; bases not matched to a gene: 11. The CDR3 runs 16 residues. CDR3 bases: TGTGCCAGCAGTTCGTACCTGGGACAGGGGGCAGAGGAGCAGTACTTC. It translates to CASSSYLGQGAEEQYF.

This rearrangement joins TRBV3-1 (or the pseudogene TRBV3-2) to TRBJ2-2, with 7 bases lining up with TRBD2. The trim removed 4 bases at V and 3 bases at J, leaving 8 bases unmatched. Per germline, CDR1 LGHDT and CDR2 YNNKEL (reference sequence). The CDR3 is 16 amino acids. CDR3 nucleotides: TGTGCCAGCAGCCGAACTAGCGTAGATTACACCGGGGAGCTGTTTTTT. Its translation is CASSRTSVDYTGELFF.

V usage is TRBV19 and J usage is TRBJ2-1; unclear D gene. This CDR3 is built from 11 residues. The germline V gene encodes CDR1 LNHDA and CDR2 SQIVND (reference sequence). The ends were cut back, 4 bases at V and 4 bases at J, with 2 bases in the middle. The CDR3 loop reads CASSKYNEQFF. For the CDR3, the DNA is TGTGCCAGTAGTAAGTACAATGAGCAGTTCTTC.